The T cell receptor (beta chain) described here comes from a study of blood T cell repertoires in COVID-19. Study information: Samples of COVID-19 (acute and convalescent) were obtained from the United States, Italy and Spain. The cDNA or gDNA used as material had been derived from T cells, B-cell-depleted T cells, or PBMCs.

Participants were aged about 18 to 90 years, lived in under 30 US areas, and enrolled virtually. Among Cohort 3 donors, those recovered had two negative PCRs, clearance, or symptom resolution. Generated by immunoSEQ multiplex PCR, the TCRdb table keeps only in-frame clones and is missing some. This table holds fewer than 350,000 clones, 87% found once. With V trimmed by 3 bases and J by 6 bases, 12 bases remained unmatched. Germline V gives CDR1 SGHTA, CDR2 FQGNSA. The CDR3 is 16 amino acids. The rearrangement uses TRBV7-2 and TRBJ2-7; 9 bases match TRBD1. This TCR was sampled from a woman in her thirties or forties who had recovered from COVID-19. The sequenced sample consisted of PBMCs or T cells enriched from blood (not recorded which). The CDR3: CASSFRAGTGPGEQYF. DNA of the CDR3: TGTGCCAGCAGCTTTAGAGCCGGGACAGGGCCCGGCGAGCAGTACTTC.